Below are 5 T cell receptor beta chains sequenced from a single sample in a study of blood T cell repertoires in COVID-19. The protocol was immunoSEQ multiplex PCR, while the TCRdb copy is restricted to in-frame clones and leaves out a portion. The sample contains 200,000 to 300,000 clones, 88% of which appear only once. The sample taken for sequencing was peripheral blood. These receptors were collected from a man between 60 and 70 years old who had recovered from COVID-19.

V and J are TRBV27 and TRBJ2-1; a weak D match, TRBD2 (6 bases). V was trimmed by 2 bases and J by 6 bases, leaving 14 bases between them. The CDR3 contains 15 residues. Per the germline V gene, CDR1 is MNHEY and CDR2 is SMNVEV (reference sequence). DNA for the CDR3: TGTGCCAGCAGTTTAGTATCGGGAGCCGCCAATGAGCAGTTCTTC. Its translation is CASSLVSGAANEQFF.

This clone came up a few times. The chain employs TRBV6-5 and TRBJ2-7, with D possibly being TRBD1 (8 bases). This CDR3 is built from 15 residues. Germline V gene data show CDR1 as MNHEY and CDR2 as SVGAGI. V was pared by 6 bases and J by 5 bases, with 20 bases between. The CDR3 is CASRTGQGGIDEQYF. The CDR3 DNA is TGTGCCAGCAGGACAGGACAGGGAGGGATTGACGAGCAGTACTTC.

This rearrangement joins TRBV29-1 to TRBJ1-2, with 7 positions matching TRBD1. Germline V gene lookup returns CDR1 SQVTM and CDR2 ANQGSEA. The CDR3 length is 14 residues. V gave up 3 bases and J gave up 2 bases; unmatched junction bases: 6. The CDR3 nucleotides are TGCAGCGTTGATCAGGGCAGGGGGAACTATGGCTACACCTTC. Translating it yields CSVDQGRGNYGYTF.

The CDR3 sequence is CASSQDRGTYEQYF. The CDR3 DNA follows: TGTGCCAGCAGCCAAGATAGGGGAACCTACGAGCAGTACTTC. This chain joins TRBV3-1 (or the pseudogene TRBV3-2) and TRBJ2-7; D possibly corresponds to TRBD1 (5 bases). V was clipped by 0 bases and J by 2 bases, with 8 bases between them. This CDR3 has 14 amino acids. The germline CDR1 and CDR2 sequences are LGHDT and YNNKEL (reference sequence).

The chain recombines TRBV7-5 with TRBJ1-1; the D call of TRBD1 is as the table states it, not checked on the DNA. TRBV7-5 is a known pseudogene. This CDR3 region has 14 residues. The CDR3 DNA reads as TGTGCCAGAAGCTTAGAGCAGGGGCTTACTGAAGCTTTCTTT. Its protein is CARSLEQGLTEAFF.